The entry below describes one T cell receptor (beta chain). The antigen is not known. The data derive from a study of cytomegalovirus exposure and HLA in healthy donors. Turning to the study itself: Among about 179 million T cells, an earlier analysis found roughly 120 million unique TCR beta sequences.

This CDR3 contains 15 residues. Germline V gene data show CDR1 as MDHEN and CDR2 as SYDVKM. J gave up 1 base and V 6 bases, and 7 bases lay outside the gene matches. 13 Jbeta primers and 60 Vbeta primers were used for the PCR. Repertoires were generated with immunoSEQ multiplex PCR, while TCRdb's copy carries only in-frame clones and drops some. The sample consists of around 160,000 clones, 73% of them appearing once. Study observations and caveats: Cytomegalovirus-associated status was assigned to some 180 TCR beta chains. In a later analysis, common viral pathogens appeared linked to several of the most significant clusters.

The chain is built from TRBV28 and TRBJ2-7; 9 nucleotides align to TRBD1. The source material was PBMCs. This sequence was found in a woman younger than 30 in good health and CMV-seronegative. The CDR3 loop reads CASREVGTGSYEQYF. The CDR3 DNA sequence: TGTGCCAGCAGAGAAGTCGGGACAGGGTCCTACGAGCAGTACTTC.